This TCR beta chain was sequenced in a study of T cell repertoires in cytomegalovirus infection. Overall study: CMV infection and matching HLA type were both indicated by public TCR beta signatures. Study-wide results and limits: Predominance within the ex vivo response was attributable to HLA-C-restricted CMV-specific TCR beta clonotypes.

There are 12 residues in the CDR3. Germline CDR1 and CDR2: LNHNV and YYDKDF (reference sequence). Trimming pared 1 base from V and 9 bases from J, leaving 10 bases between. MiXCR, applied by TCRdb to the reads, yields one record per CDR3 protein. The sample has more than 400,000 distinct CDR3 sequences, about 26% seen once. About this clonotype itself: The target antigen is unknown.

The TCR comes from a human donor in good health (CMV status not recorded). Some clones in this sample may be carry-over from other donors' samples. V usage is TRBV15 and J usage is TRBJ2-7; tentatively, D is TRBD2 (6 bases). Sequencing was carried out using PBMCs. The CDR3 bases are TGTGCCACCAGCAGAGGGGGGGTCGGGCAGTACTTC. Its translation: CATSRGGVGQYF.